This T cell receptor (beta chain) was observed in a study of T cell changes during pregnancy in multiple sclerosis. CDR1 SNHLY and CDR2 FYNNEI come from the germline V gene. Trimming pared 4 bases from V and 0 bases from J, leaving 10 bases between. The CDR3 spans 15 residues. Measured with immunoSEQ multiplex PCR; TCRdb has only the in-frame clones, and not every one. The sample has 35,000 to 50,000 clones; about 91% are singletons. The chain is built from TRBV2 and TRBJ2-1; possibly TRBD2 for D (5 bases). Specimen: CD4+ T cells from peripheral blood mononuclear cells, collected after pregnancy. The receptor comes from a female donor in good health, enrolled as a control in a pregnancy study. The CDR3 sequence: CASSVAGRSYNEQFF. The CDR3 DNA is TGTGCCAGCAGTGTGGCGGGCCGCTCCTACAATGAGCAGTTCTTC.